A selection of T cell receptor beta chains follows, all from one sample in a study of blood T cell repertoires in COVID-19. Using immunoSEQ multiplex PCR, the repertoire was profiled, and TCRdb retains in-frame clones only, with some absent. The sample yields a few hundred thousand clones, more than 75% seen once. The sample consisted of PBMCs or T cells enriched from blood (not recorded which). The receptors stem from a woman aged 50 to 60 who had recovered from COVID-19. CDR3s include the opening cysteine and the closing phenylalanine or tryptophan. Each record gives: CDR3 DNA, CDR3 protein, D gene, clone size, J gene, V gene. D genes are given only for firm matches. The size of a clone is reported for some rows only, either as once, few or many, or as a class for expanded clones.

CDR3 DNA: TGTGCCAGCGCCCTGGAGGCAGGCATCCTCCAGGGCTACACCTTC
CDR3 protein: CASALEAGILQGYTF
D gene: -
clone size: once
J gene: TRBJ1-2
V gene: TRBV2

CDR3 DNA: TGCGCCAGCAGCGTGGGACAGATGAACACTGAAGCTTTCTTT
CDR3 protein: CASSVGQMNTEAFF
D gene: TRBD1
clone size: once
J gene: TRBJ1-1
V gene: TRBV5-1

CDR3 DNA: TGTGCCAGCAGTTTAGGACAGCGCCCCGGCTACACCTTC
CDR3 protein: CASSLGQRPGYTF
D gene: -
clone size: few
J gene: TRBJ1-2
V gene: TRBV28

CDR3 DNA: TGTGCCAGCAGCCCCAGGGTAACGATCTCCTACGAGCAGTACTTC
CDR3 protein: CASSPRVTISYEQYF
D gene: -
clone size: -
J gene: TRBJ2-7
V gene: TRBV6-5

CDR3 DNA: TGTGCCAGCAGCCAAACGAACTATGAAGCTTTCTTT
CDR3 protein: CASSQTNYEAFF
D gene: -
clone size: few
J gene: TRBJ1-1
V gene: TRBV3-1/TRBV3-2

CDR3 DNA: TGTGCTAGTGGTTTGGAGCCGAACACTGAAGCTTTCTTT
CDR3 protein: CASGLEPNTEAFF
D gene: -
clone size: few
J gene: TRBJ1-1
V gene: TRBV12-5

CDR3 DNA: TGTGCCAGCAGTTGGACGGGGGGCTCGAGCGAGCAGTACTTC
CDR3 protein: CASSWTGGSSEQYF
D gene: -
clone size: -
J gene: TRBJ2-7
V gene: TRBV6-6

CDR3 DNA: TGTGCCAGCAGCTTAGAGGGTTGGACGCGGACATACGAGCAGTACTTC
CDR3 protein: CASSLEGWTRTYEQYF
D gene: -
clone size: -
J gene: TRBJ2-7
V gene: TRBV7-2

CDR3 DNA: TGTGCCAGCACCCCTCGCGGGGGCAATAACTATGGCTACACCTTC
CDR3 protein: CASTPRGGNNYGYTF
D gene: -
clone size: few
J gene: TRBJ1-2
V gene: TRBV27

CDR3 DNA: TGTGCCAGCCTTACGGGACACATATACAATGAGCAGTTCTTC
CDR3 protein: CASLTGHIYNEQFF
D gene: -
clone size: -
J gene: TRBJ2-1
V gene: TRBV7-9

CDR3 DNA: TGTGCCAGCCGCTCAATGGGCGTACCCGAGACCCAGTACTTC
CDR3 protein: CASRSMGVPETQYF
D gene: -
clone size: -
J gene: TRBJ2-5
V gene: TRBV27

CDR3 DNA: TGCGCCAGCAGCCTACCGACAGGGGGTCAGGGGGAGACCCAGTACTTC
CDR3 protein: CASSLPTGGQGETQYF
D gene: TRBD1
clone size: -
J gene: TRBJ2-5
V gene: TRBV4-1

CDR3 DNA: TGTGCCACCAGCAGAGCACAGGGGGTGGCCTACGAGCAGTACTTC
CDR3 protein: CATSRAQGVAYEQYF
D gene: TRBD1
clone size: -
J gene: TRBJ2-7
V gene: TRBV15

CDR3 DNA: TGTGCCAGCTCACCTGCCAGGAACGCCTACGAGCAGTACTTC
CDR3 protein: CASSPARNAYEQYF
D gene: -
clone size: -
J gene: TRBJ2-7
V gene: TRBV18

CDR3 DNA: TGCGCCAGCAGTATCGGGACAGACTCCTACGAGCAGTACTTC
CDR3 protein: CASSIGTDSYEQYF
D gene: TRBD1
clone size: -
J gene: TRBJ2-7
V gene: TRBV5-1

CDR3 DNA: TGTGCCAGCAGTATCCGCCCCAAGAGCTATGGCTACACCTTC
CDR3 protein: CASSIRPKSYGYTF
D gene: -
clone size: -
J gene: TRBJ1-2
V gene: TRBV28

CDR3 DNA: TGTGCCTGGAGTGCGGGGGTTTCGGGGTTGGGCTACACCTTC
CDR3 protein: CAWSAGVSGLGYTF
D gene: -
clone size: -
J gene: TRBJ1-2
V gene: TRBV30

CDR3 DNA: TGTGCCTGGTCGCGCACTGAAGCTTTCTTT
CDR3 protein: CAWSRTEAFF
D gene: -
clone size: -
J gene: TRBJ1-1
V gene: TRBV30

CDR3 DNA: TGTGCCAGCAGCTCCCCGGACAGGGTCAACACTGAAGCTTTCTTT
CDR3 protein: CASSSPDRVNTEAFF
D gene: TRBD1
clone size: -
J gene: TRBJ1-1
V gene: TRBV27

CDR3 DNA: TGCAGCGTTGATGAAAGAGGCACTGAAGCTTTCTTT
CDR3 protein: CSVDERGTEAFF
D gene: -
clone size: -
J gene: TRBJ1-1
V gene: TRBV29-1

CDR3 DNA: TGTGCCAGCAGTGGCAAGGGGGCGGCGGATGAGAATGAGCAGTTCTTC
CDR3 protein: CASSGKGAADENEQFF
D gene: TRBD1
clone size: -
J gene: TRBJ2-1
V gene: TRBV6-2/TRBV6-3

CDR3 DNA: TGCGCCAGCACTGAGGGAGGGGCGACAGACACTGAAGCTTTCTTT
CDR3 protein: CASTEGGATDTEAFF
D gene: -
clone size: -
J gene: TRBJ1-1
V gene: TRBV5-1

CDR3 DNA: TGTGCCAGCAGCTTCGGGAGTCAGGGGGCGAACACTGAAGCTTTCTTT
CDR3 protein: CASSFGSQGANTEAFF
D gene: TRBD1
clone size: -
J gene: TRBJ1-1
V gene: TRBV11-2

CDR3 DNA: TGTGCCACCAGCAGAGAGTCAGTTTCATTCACTGAAGCTTTCTTT
CDR3 protein: CATSRESVSFTEAFF
D gene: -
clone size: -
J gene: TRBJ1-1
V gene: TRBV15

CDR3 DNA: TGCGCCAGCAGACCTGGCGGGGGAGGCAATCAGCCCCAGCATTTT
CDR3 protein: CASRPGGGGNQPQHF
D gene: -
clone size: once
J gene: TRBJ1-5
V gene: TRBV5-1

CDR3 DNA: TGTGCCAGCAGTATCACGGACAGGGGGCGCAGTGGTGAGCAGTTCTTC
CDR3 protein: CASSITDRGRSGEQFF
D gene: TRBD1
clone size: -
J gene: TRBJ2-1
V gene: TRBV2

CDR3 DNA: TGTGCCAGCAGCCATACCACCGCTACAGGTGGAAGTCAGCCCCAGCATTTT
CDR3 protein: CASSHTTATGGSQPQHF
D gene: -
clone size: -
J gene: TRBJ1-5
V gene: TRBV4-2

CDR3 DNA: TGTGCCAGCAGCCAAGCAGGCACTGGCAATGAGCAGTTCTTC
CDR3 protein: CASSQAGTGNEQFF
D gene: -
clone size: -
J gene: TRBJ2-1
V gene: TRBV3-1/TRBV3-2

CDR3 DNA: TGCAGTGCTAGTTGGGGGGGGAACGGGTCACCCCTCCACTTT
CDR3 protein: CSASWGGNGSPLHF
D gene: -
clone size: -
J gene: TRBJ1-6
V gene: TRBV20-1

CDR3 DNA: TGTGCCAGCAGTTTAGTAGCGGTGGCCACAGATACGCAGTATTTT
CDR3 protein: CASSLVAVATDTQYF
D gene: -
clone size: once
J gene: TRBJ2-3
V gene: TRBV27

CDR3 DNA: TGCGCCAGCAGTTCAGGCCAAGCGAACACCGGGGAGCTGTTTTTT
CDR3 protein: CASSSGQANTGELFF
D gene: -
clone size: once
J gene: TRBJ2-2
V gene: TRBV5-1

CDR3 DNA: TGTGCCACCAGTGATTCCCTACAGGGTCTGAGGGCAGATACGCAGTATTTT
CDR3 protein: CATSDSLQGLRADTQYF
D gene: -
clone size: -
J gene: TRBJ2-3
V gene: TRBV24-1

CDR3 DNA: TGTGCCAGCAGCCTAGGAGACATCTATGGCTACACCTTC
CDR3 protein: CASSLGDIYGYTF
D gene: -
clone size: -
J gene: TRBJ1-2
V gene: TRBV7-2

CDR3 DNA: TGTGCCAGCAGTCGGACAGACTACGAGCAGTACTTC
CDR3 protein: CASSRTDYEQYF
D gene: -
clone size: -
J gene: TRBJ2-7
V gene: TRBV27

CDR3 DNA: TGTGCCAGCAGCATAGGGGTGGGCAGGGAAGGTACTGAAGCTTTCTTT
CDR3 protein: CASSIGVGREGTEAFF
D gene: -
clone size: -
J gene: TRBJ1-1
V gene: TRBV7-2

CDR3 DNA: TGTGCCAGCAGCTACGTTTCTCGCGGGGGCTCTGGAAACACCATATATTTT
CDR3 protein: CASSYVSRGGSGNTIYF
D gene: -
clone size: few
J gene: TRBJ1-3
V gene: TRBV7-9

CDR3 DNA: TGTGCCAGCAGTTTATTACGGGGTAGGACTGAAGCTTTCTTT
CDR3 protein: CASSLLRGRTEAFF
D gene: -
clone size: -
J gene: TRBJ1-1
V gene: TRBV28

CDR3 DNA: TGTGCCAGTAGTACTCAGGGCCCTGCAACTAATGAAAAACTGTTTTTT
CDR3 protein: CASSTQGPATNEKLFF
D gene: -
clone size: once
J gene: TRBJ1-4
V gene: TRBV19

CDR3 DNA: TGTGCCAGCAGACCGACTAGCCAAGAGACCCAGTACTTC
CDR3 protein: CASRPTSQETQYF
D gene: -
clone size: -
J gene: TRBJ2-5
V gene: TRBV7-2

CDR3 DNA: TGTGCCAGCGCTGGGGGGGGTGGCTACACCTTC
CDR3 protein: CASAGGGGYTF
D gene: -
clone size: -
J gene: TRBJ1-2
V gene: TRBV7-9